This T cell receptor beta chain appears in the sequencing data of a study of OX40 agonist ivuxolimab in advanced cancers. CDR3 length equals 15 residues. Germline CDR1 is SGHDT and CDR2 is YYEEEE. V lost 2 bases to trimming and J lost 4 bases; unmatched junction nucleotides: 5. Repertoires were generated with immunoSEQ multiplex PCR, while TCRdb's copy carries only in-frame clones and drops some. The sample shows about 17,000 clones, around 70% of them seen only once. This TCR was recovered from an adult with an advanced solid tumor such as melanoma, head and neck, liver or kidney cancer. Sequences were derived from CD4+ or CD8+ T cells sorted from blood, sampled in a trial of the OX40 agonist ivuxolimab. The chain joins TRBV5-6 to TRBJ2-1; 8 bases align to TRBD2. This CDR3 is CASSFQTSVYNEQFF. The CDR3 DNA reads TGTGCCAGCAGCTTCCAGACTAGCGTGTACAATGAGCAGTTCTTC.